This T cell receptor beta chain was documented in a study of T-cell memory formation after mild COVID-19. In germline, CDR1 is LGHNA, CDR2 YNFKEQ. CDR3 length: 19 residues. It was 5'RACE with constant-segment primers that produced the TCR alpha and TCR beta cDNA libraries, which carried sample barcodes and UMIs. TCRdb fed the 5' RACE reads into MiXCR, producing one record per CDR3 protein. This sample has some 310,000 distinct CDR3 sequences; roughly 19% occur once, and the top ten carry under 25%. About this clonotype itself: Germline is not matched at one junction end, which may reflect a read error.

Sequencing used PBMCs or a T cell subset sorted from them (not recorded which). This chain connects TRBV4-2 to TRBJ2-2; D possibly corresponds to TRBD1 (5 bases). The receptor was derived from a young man who had mild COVID-19 (a few samples of this study predate the infection). Cell type and time point are not known. CDR3 loop: CASSQDSLNTAGNTGELFF. The DNA for the CDR3 is TGTGCCAGCAGCCAAGATAGTTTGAATACTGCAGGGAACACAGGGGAGCTGTTTTTT.